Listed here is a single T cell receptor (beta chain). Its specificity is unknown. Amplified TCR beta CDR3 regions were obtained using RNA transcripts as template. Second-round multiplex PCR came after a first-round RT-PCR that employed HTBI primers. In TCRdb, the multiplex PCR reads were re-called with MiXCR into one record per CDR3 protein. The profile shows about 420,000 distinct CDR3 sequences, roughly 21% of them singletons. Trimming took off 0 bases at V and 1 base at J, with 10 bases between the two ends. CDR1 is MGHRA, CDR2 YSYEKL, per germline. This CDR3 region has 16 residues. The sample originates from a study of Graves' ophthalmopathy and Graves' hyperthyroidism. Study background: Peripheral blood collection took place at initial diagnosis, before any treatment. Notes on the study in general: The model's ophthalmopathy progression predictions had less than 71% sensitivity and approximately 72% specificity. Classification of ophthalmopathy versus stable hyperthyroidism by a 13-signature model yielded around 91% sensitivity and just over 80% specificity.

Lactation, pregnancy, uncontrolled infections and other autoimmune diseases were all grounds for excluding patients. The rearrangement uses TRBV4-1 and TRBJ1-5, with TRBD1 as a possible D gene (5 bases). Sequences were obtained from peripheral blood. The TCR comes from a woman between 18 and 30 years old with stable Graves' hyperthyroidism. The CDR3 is CASSQDPGSSNQPQHF. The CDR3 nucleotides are TGCGCCAGCAGCCAAGATCCAGGGTCGAGCAATCAGCCCCAGCATTTT.